This record looks at one TCR beta chain sequence and its context. Which antigen it targets is not known. No base-level quality is on record; no much larger clone is a single base apart. The sample comes from a study of blood T cell repertoires in COVID-19 (dated by TCRdb to 2020 to 2022). Describing the broader study: The collaborator samples originated in the United States, Italy and Spain and spanned the acute and convalescent phases of COVID-19. The material from the prospective study consisted of cDNA or gDNA derived from T cells, B-cell-depleted T cells, or PBMCs. The dataset comprised deeply sampled blood TCRbeta repertoires from subjects exposed to, actively infected with, or recovered from COVID-19. The repertoires were made available in a free public database intended to serve as a resource for research on the immune response to SARS-CoV-2. The samples were drawn from two sources: the first 160 participants of the ongoing ImmuneRACE study, and over 950 subjects contributed by 6 global collaborators. Sample metadata almost always included a de-identified subject ID, COVID-19 status, age in years and sex. Where available, HLA class I and class II types were taken from metadata supplied by the sample provider and were not determined by assay-based typing. What the authors observed across the whole study: The amount of clinical and demographic metadata varied by source and participant and was provided uncurated.

V lost 2 bases and J lost 1 base; the stretch between them is 8 bases long. CDR1 and CDR2 are read off the germline V gene as MNHEY and SVGAGI. From the cysteine through the phenylalanine, the CDR3 covers 15 amino acids. The retained sequence is limited to the CDR3, 45 bases, with the frame set at the first base. TCRbeta CDR3 regions were amplified from genomic DNA using the immunoSEQ Assay, a bias-controlled multiplex PCR. For the original study's pipeline: Nucleated cell counts per sample were estimated from amplification of reference gene primers within the assay. Sequence reads were collapsed and filtered to measure the absolute abundance of every unique TCRbeta CDR3 rearrangement. Productive Simpson clonality was computed per sample as the square root of Simpson's diversity index over productive rearrangements. The immuneACCESS repertoire file appears here via TCRdb, limited to in-frame rearrangements. These files lack a portion of the clones; in checked studies, under half of the deficit traces to unresolved V genes, and the cause of the others is not known. The V and J calls and clone size are taken from that table; D and trimming were inferred from the DNA. This sample holds about 260,000 clones; about 88% were observed only once. The ten largest clones take up 2.5% to 3% of the sample.

Participants in the prospective study were enrolled through a virtual design, were aged roughly 18 to 100 years, and lived in fewer than 30 United States geographic areas. In the prospective study, cohorts were assigned on the basis of participant-reported clinical history obtained from a screening survey and a study questionnaire. Recovered participants in ImmuneRACE Cohort 3 were defined by two consecutive negative NP/OP PCR tests, clearance by a healthcare professional, or resolution of symptoms. Each participant in the prospective study had whole blood, serum and a nasopharyngeal or oropharyngeal swab collected by mobile phlebotomists. Additional blood draws and questionnaires over an approximately two-month period could optionally be provided by prospective study participants. Prospective study blood samples were shipped either frozen or at room temperature before DNA extraction.

The source is a woman aged 45-59 years who had recovered from COVID-19. The V and J segments used are TRBV6-5 and TRBJ2-2, with TRBD1 as a weak D call on 6 bases. Source material: PBMCs or T cells enriched from blood (not recorded which). Here the CDR3 is given as CASSYLQGNTGELFF. The DNA is TGTGCCAGCAGTTACCTACAGGGGAACACCGGGGAGCTGTTTTTT.